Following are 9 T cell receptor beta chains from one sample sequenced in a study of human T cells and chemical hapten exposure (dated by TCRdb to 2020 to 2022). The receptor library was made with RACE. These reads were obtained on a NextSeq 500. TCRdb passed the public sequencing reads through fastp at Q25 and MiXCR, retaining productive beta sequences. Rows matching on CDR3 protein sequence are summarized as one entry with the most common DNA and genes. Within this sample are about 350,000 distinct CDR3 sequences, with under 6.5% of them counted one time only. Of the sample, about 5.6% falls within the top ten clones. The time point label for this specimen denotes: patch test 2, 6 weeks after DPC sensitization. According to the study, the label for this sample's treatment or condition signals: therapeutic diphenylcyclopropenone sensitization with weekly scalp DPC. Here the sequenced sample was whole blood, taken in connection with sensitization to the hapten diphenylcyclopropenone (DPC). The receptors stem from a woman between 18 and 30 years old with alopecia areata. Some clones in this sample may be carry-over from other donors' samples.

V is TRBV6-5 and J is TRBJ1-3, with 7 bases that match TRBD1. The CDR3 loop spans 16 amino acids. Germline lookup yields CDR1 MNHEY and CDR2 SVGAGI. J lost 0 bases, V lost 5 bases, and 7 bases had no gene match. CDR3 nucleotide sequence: TGTGCCAGCAGTGACGGGACAGCAGACTCTGGAAACACCATATATTTT. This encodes CASSDGTADSGNTIYF.

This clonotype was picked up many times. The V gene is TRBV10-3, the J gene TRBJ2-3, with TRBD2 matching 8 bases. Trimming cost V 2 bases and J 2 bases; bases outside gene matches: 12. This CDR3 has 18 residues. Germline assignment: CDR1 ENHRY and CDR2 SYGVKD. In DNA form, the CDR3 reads TGTGCCATCAGTGAGACCGGTGAGGCGCGGGGGGCCACAGATACGCAGTATTTT. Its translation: CAISETGEARGATDTQYF.

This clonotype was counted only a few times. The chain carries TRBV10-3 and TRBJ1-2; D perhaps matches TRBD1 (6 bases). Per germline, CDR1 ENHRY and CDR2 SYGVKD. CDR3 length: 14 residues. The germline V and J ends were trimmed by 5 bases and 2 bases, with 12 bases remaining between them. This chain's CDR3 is CAISPTGFNYGYTF. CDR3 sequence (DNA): TGTGCCATCAGTCCCACAGGGTTCAACTATGGCTACACCTTC.

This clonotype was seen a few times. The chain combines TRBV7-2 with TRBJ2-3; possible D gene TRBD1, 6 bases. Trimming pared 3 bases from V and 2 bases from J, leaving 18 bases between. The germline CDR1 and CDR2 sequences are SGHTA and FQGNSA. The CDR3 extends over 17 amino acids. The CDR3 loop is CASSFLQGRGYTDTQYF. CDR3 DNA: TGTGCCAGCAGCTTCCTACAGGGCAGAGGTTACACAGATACGCAGTATTTT.

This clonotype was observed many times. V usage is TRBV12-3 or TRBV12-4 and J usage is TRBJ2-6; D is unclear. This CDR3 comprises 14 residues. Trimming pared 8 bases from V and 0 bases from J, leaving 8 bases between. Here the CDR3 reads CASGWYSGANVLTF. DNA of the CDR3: TGTGCCAGCGGTTGGTACTCTGGGGCCAACGTCCTGACTTTC.

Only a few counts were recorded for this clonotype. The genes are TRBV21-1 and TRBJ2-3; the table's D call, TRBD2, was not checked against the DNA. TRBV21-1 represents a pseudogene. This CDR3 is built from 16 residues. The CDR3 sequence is CASSKCDSGGPQGQYF. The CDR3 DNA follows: TGTGCCAGCAGCAAATGTGATAGCGGGGGGCCGCAGGGGCAGTATTTT.

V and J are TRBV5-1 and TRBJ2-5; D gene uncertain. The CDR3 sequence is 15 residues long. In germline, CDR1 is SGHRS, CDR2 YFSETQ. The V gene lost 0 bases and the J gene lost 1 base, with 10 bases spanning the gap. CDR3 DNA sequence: TGCGCCAGCAGCTTGGTAAGAGGCATCCAAGAGACCCAGTACTTC. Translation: CASSLVRGIQETQYF.

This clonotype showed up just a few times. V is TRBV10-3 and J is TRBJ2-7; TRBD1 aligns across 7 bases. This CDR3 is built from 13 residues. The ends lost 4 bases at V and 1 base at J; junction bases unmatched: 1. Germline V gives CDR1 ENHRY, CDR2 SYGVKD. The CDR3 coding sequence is TGTGCCATCAGTGCGGGACAGTCCTACGAGCAGTACTTC. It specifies CAISAGQSYEQYF.

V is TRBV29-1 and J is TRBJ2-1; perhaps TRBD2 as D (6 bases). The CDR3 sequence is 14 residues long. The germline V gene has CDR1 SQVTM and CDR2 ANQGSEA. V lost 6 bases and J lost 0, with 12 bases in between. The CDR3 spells CSVGAGSSYNEQFF. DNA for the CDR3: TGCAGCGTCGGCGCCGGGAGCTCCTACAATGAGCAGTTCTTC.